This T cell receptor beta chain derives from a study of blood T cell repertoires in COVID-19 (dated by TCRdb to about 2020). Context from the whole study: Samples from collaborators originated in the United States, Italy and Spain and spanned both the acute and convalescent phases of COVID-19. The prospective study material was composed of cDNA or gDNA derived from T cells, B-cell-depleted T cells, or PBMCs. Subjects who had been exposed to COVID-19, were actively infected with it, or had recovered from it provided the deeply sampled blood TCRbeta repertoires that made up the dataset. The repertoires were released in a freely available public database meant as a resource for research on the immune response to SARS-CoV-2. Nearly every sample came with metadata listing a de-identified subject ID, COVID-19 status, age in years and sex. Where available, HLA class I and class II types were obtained from metadata supplied by the sample provider rather than from assay-based typing. Samples came from the ongoing ImmuneRACE study (first 160 participants) plus 1,254 subjects from 6 global collaborators. The full study reports these points: How much clinical and demographic metadata was included differed by source and by participant, and the metadata was provided uncurated.

This clone was counted only a few times. Its binding antigen is unknown. No quality values exist for individual bases; no much larger clone is one base distant. TCRbeta CDR3 regions were amplified from genomic DNA using the immunoSEQ Assay, a bias-controlled multiplex PCR. As for how the authors treated the data: Within the assay, amplification of reference gene primers was used to estimate how many nucleated cells each sample contained. Sequence reads were collapsed and filtered to measure the absolute abundance of every unique TCRbeta CDR3 rearrangement. Productive Simpson clonality was computed per sample as the square root of Simpson's diversity index over productive rearrangements. The immuneACCESS repertoire file appears here via TCRdb, limited to in-frame rearrangements. These files lack a portion of the clones; in checked studies, under half of the deficit traces to unresolved V genes, and the cause of the others is not known. D and trimming were read from the DNA, whereas the V and J calls and clone size are those reported in that table. This sample holds about 130,000 clones; around 81% were observed only once. 12% of the sample goes to the ten largest clones.

Whole blood was collected in K2EDTA tubes by collaborating institutions according to the institutions' own protocols. For TCRbeta analysis, collaborator samples were shipped as frozen whole blood, as isolated PBMCs, or as DNA extracted from either sample type. Material for sequencing was peripheral blood. The clonotype comes from a man aged 55-75 years with acute or convalescent COVID-19.

The DNA reads TGTGCCAGCAGACACGACAGGGGCCTAGGGGGCAATCAGCCCCAGCATTTT. Its translation is CASRHDRGLGGNQPQHF. Rearrangement joined TRBV2 to TRBJ1-5; 8 bases in the junction line up with TRBD1. The CDR3 spans 17 residues, from the cysteine through the phenylalanine. The read is trimmed to its CDR3 DNA, 51 bases read in frame from base 1. The CDR1 and CDR2 encoded by the germline V gene are SNHLY and FYNNEI. V ends up 6 bases short and J 2 bases short, with an unmatched junction base count of 12.